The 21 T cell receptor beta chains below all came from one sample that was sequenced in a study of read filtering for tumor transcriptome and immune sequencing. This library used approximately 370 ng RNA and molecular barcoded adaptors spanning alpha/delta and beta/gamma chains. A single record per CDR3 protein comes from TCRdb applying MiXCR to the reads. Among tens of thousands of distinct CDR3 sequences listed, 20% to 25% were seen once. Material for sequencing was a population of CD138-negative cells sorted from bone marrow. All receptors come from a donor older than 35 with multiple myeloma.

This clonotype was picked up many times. The CDR3 coding sequence is TGCAGCGTTCCAACCGGGACAGGGGACACTGAAGCTTTCTTT. Protein: CSVPTGTGDTEAFF. The chain is built from TRBV29-1 and TRBJ1-1; 10 nucleotides line up with TRBD1. CDR3 length equals 14 residues. The germline V gene encodes CDR1 SQVTM and CDR2 ANQGSEA. Trimming removed 5 bases from V and 3 bases from J; junction bases left unmatched: 6.

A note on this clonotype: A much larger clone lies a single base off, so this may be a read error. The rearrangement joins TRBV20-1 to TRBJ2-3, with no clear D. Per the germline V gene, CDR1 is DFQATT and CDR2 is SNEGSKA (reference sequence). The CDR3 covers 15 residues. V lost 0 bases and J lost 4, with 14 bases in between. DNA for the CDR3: TGCAGTGCTAGAGATTGGAACAGTCGGGCAGATACGCAGTATTTT. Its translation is CSARDWNSRADTQYF.

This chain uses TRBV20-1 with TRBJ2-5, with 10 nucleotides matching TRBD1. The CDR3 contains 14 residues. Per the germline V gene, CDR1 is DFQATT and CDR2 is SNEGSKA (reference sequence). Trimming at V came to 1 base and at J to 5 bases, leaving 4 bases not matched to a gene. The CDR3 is CSARGDRGRETQYF. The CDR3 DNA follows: TGCAGTGCTAGAGGGGACAGGGGTAGGGAGACCCAGTACTTC.

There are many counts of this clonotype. The CDR3 loop reads CASSIRNTEAFF. The CDR3 nucleotides read TGTGCCAGCAGTATCAGGAACACTGAAGCTTTCTTT. J is TRBJ1-1 and V is TRBV2, with D unresolved. Germline V gene sequence: CDR1 SNHLY, CDR2 FYNNEI. The CDR3 totals 12 residues. Deletions cut 5 bases from V and 1 base from J, with 5 bases between.

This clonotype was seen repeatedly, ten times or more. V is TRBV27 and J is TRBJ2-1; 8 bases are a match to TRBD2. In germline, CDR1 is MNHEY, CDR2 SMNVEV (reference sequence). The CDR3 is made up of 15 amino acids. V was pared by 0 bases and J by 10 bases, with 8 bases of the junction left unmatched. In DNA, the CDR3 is TGTGCCAGCAGTTTATCAGCGGGGGTCCCGTGGGAGCAGTTCTTC. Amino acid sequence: CASSLSAGVPWEQFF.

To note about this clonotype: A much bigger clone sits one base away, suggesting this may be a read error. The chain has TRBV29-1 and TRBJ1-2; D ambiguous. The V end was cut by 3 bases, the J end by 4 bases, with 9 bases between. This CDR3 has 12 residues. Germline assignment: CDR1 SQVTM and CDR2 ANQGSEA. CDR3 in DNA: TGCAGCGTTGACCAATGGGGCTATGGCTACACCTTC. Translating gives CSVDQWGYGYTF.

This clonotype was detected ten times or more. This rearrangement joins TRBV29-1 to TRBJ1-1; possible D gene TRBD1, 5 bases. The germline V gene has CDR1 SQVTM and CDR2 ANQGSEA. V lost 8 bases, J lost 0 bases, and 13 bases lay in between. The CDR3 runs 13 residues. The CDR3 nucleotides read TGCAGCCTTCGGAAGGGGATGAACACTGAAGCTTTCTTT. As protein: CSLRKGMNTEAFF. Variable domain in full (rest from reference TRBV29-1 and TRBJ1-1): SAVISQKPSRDICQRGTSLTIQCQVDSQVTMMFWYRQQPGQSLTLIATANQGSEATYESGFVIDKFPISRPNLTFSTLTVSNMSPEDSSIYLCSLRKGMNTEAFFGQGTRLTVV.

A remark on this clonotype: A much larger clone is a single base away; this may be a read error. The CDR3 nucleotides read TGTGCCAGCAGACGTGGGACAGGGGCCACTGAAGCTTTCTTT. Amino acids: CASRRGTGATEAFF. V is TRBV7-9 and J is TRBJ1-1, with 10 bases fitting TRBD1. The CDR3 extends over 14 amino acids. The trim removed 6 bases at V and 4 bases at J, leaving 5 bases unmatched. The V gene's germline CDR1 is SEHNR and CDR2 FQNEAQ (reference sequence).

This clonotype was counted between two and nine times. The CDR3 coding sequence is TGCAGTGCTAGGCCGGGACACCTATACGAGCAGTACTTC. It encodes CSARPGHLYEQYF. This chain joins TRBV20-1 and TRBJ2-7; weak D call: TRBD1 (6 bases). Trimming cost V 3 bases and J 4 bases, with 13 bases left between them. Germline V lookup: CDR1 DFQATT, CDR2 SNEGSKA (reference sequence). The CDR3 totals 13 residues.

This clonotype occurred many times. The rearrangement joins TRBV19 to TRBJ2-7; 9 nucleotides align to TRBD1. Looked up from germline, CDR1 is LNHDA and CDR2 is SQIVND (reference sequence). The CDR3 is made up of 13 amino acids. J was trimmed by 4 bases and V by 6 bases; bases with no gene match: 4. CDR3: CASSTGQGYEQYF. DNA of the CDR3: TGTGCCAGTAGCACGGGACAGGGATACGAGCAGTACTTC.

CDR3 bases: TGTGCCAGCAGCTCGCCCCCGGGAGAGACCCAGTACTTC. Translating gives CASSSPPGETQYF. This chain joins TRBV5-4 and TRBJ2-5; D is uncertain. CDR3 length: 13 residues. The germline CDR1 and CDR2 sequences are SGHNT and YYREEE (reference sequence). The V end was cut by 3 bases, the J end by 4 bases, with 10 bases between. The full variable domain, its missing parts supplied by reference TRBV5-4 and TRBJ2-5, is ETGVTQSPTHLIKTRGQQVTLRCSSQSGHNTVSWYQQALGQGPQFIFQYYREEENGRGNFPPRFSGLQFPNYSSELNVNALELDDSALYLCASSSPPGETQYFGPGTRLLVL.

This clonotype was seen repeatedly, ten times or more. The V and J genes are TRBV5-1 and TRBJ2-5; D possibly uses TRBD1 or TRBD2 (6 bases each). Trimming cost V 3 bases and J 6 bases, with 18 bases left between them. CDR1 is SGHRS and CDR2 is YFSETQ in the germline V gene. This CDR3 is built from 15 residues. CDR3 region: CASSYSPRGVKTQYF. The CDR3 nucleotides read TGCGCCAGCAGCTACAGCCCTAGGGGGGTAAAGACCCAGTACTTC.

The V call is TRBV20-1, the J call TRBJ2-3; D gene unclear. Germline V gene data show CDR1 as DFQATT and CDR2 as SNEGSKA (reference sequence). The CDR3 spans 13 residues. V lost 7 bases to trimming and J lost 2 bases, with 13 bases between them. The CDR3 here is CSVFGLYTDTQYF. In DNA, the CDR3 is TGCAGTGTATTCGGGTTATACACAGATACGCAGTATTTT.

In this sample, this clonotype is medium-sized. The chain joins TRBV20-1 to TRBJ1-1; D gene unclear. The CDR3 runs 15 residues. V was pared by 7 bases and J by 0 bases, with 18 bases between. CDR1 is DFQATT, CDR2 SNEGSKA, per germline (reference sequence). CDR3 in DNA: TGCAGTGTCACACAAGGTGGCGATTTGAACACTGAAGCTTTCTTT. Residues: CSVTQGGDLNTEAFF.

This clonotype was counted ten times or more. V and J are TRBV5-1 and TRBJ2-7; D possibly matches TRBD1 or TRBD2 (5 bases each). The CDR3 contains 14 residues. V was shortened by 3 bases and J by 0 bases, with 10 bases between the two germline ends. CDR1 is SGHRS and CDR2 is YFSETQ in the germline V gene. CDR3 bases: TGCGCCAGCAGCTACGGGACGGTCTCCTACGAGCAGTACTTC. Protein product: CASSYGTVSYEQYF.

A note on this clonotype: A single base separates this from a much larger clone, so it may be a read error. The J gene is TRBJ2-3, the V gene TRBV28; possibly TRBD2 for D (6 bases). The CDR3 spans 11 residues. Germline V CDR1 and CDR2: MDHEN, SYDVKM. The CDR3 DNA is TGTGCCGCGGGGCACACAGATACGCGGTATTTT. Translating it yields CAAGHTDTRYF. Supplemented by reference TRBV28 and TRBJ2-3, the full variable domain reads DVKVTQSSRYLVKRTGEKVFLECVQDMDHENMFWYRQDPGLGLRLIYFSYDVKMKEKGDIPEGYSVSREKKERFSLILESASTNQTSMYLCAAGHTDTRYFGPGTRLTVL.

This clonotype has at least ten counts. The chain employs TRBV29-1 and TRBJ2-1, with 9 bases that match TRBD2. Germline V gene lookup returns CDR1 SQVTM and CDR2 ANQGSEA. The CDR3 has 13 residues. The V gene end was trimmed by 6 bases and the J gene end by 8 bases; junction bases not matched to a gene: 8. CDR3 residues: CSVRGVAGDEQFF. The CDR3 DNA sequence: TGCAGCGTAAGGGGGGTAGCGGGGGATGAGCAGTTCTTC.

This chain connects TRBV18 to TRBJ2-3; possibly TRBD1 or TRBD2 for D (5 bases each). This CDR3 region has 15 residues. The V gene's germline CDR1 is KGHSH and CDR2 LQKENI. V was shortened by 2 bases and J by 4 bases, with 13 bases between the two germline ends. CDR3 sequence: CASSPGGGIADTQYF. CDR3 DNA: TGTGCCAGCTCACCAGGTGGGGGAATCGCAGATACGCAGTATTTT. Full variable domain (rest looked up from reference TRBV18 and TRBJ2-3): NAGVMQNPRHLVRRRGQEARLRCSPMKGHSHVYWYRQLPEEGLKFMVYLQKENIIDESGMPKERFSAEFPKEGPSILRIQQVVRGDSAAYFCASSPGGGIADTQYFGPGTRLTVL.

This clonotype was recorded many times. The CDR3 protein is CASSEESGGGELFF. CDR3 nucleotides: TGTGCCAGCAGTGAAGAGTCAGGGGGCGGGGAGCTGTTTTTT. The chain is built from TRBV2 and TRBJ2-2, with 7 bases identical to TRBD1. The CDR3 sequence is 14 residues long. V trimming: 1 base; J trimming: 7 bases; junction bases outside the gene matches: 3. Looked up from germline, CDR1 is SNHLY and CDR2 is FYNNEI.

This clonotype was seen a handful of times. CDR3 DNA: TGTGCCTGGATCCAAACCCTCGCGGGTGAAGCTTTCTTT. It translates to CAWIQTLAGEAFF. The chain is built from TRBV30 and TRBJ1-1, with unresolved D. Germline values: CDR1 GTSNPN, CDR2 SVGIG (reference sequence). The V gene lost 4 bases and the J gene lost 7 bases, with 16 bases spanning the gap. The length of the CDR3 is 13 residues.

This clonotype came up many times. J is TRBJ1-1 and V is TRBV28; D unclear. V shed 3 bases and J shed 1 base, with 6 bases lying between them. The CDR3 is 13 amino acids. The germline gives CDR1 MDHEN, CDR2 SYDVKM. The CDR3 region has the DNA TGTGCCAGCAGTTTGACCTCGAACACTGAAGCTTTCTTT. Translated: CASSLTSNTEAFF.